This T cell receptor beta chain is from a study of cytomegalovirus exposure and HLA in healthy donors. The V and J ends lost 2 bases and 5 bases respectively, with 10 bases between them. The CDR3 consists of 13 residues. Germline V lookup: CDR1 SGHRS, CDR2 YFSETQ. This clone was counted a few times. PCR employed 60 Vbeta and 13 Jbeta primers. TCRdb's copy holds only in-frame clones and misses some; the assay was immunoSEQ multiplex PCR. The sample carries 150,000 to 200,000 clones, approximately 82% recorded once. Sequencing used PBMCs. This TCR came from a woman under 30 in good health and CMV-seropositive. The J gene is TRBJ1-1, the V gene TRBV5-1; TRBD1 is a possible D gene (6 bases). CDR3 region: CASSFGGRTEAFF. For the CDR3, the DNA is TGCGCCAGCAGCTTTGGGGGCCGGACTGAAGCTTTCTTT.